These 16 T cell receptor beta chains originate from one sample sequenced in a study of cytomegalovirus exposure and HLA in healthy donors. The primer mix had 60 Vbeta and 13 Jbeta primers. Clones were read by immunoSEQ multiplex PCR, and TCRdb kept only the in-frame ones, dropping some. The table includes about 120,000 clones, about 68% detected once. Sequenced: PBMCs. These receptors originate from a woman between 45 and 65 years old in good health and CMV-seropositive.

Turning to this clone: This same CDR3 is encoded by further DNA sequences in the sample. The chain employs TRBV7-2 and TRBJ1-1; no firm D call. The ends were cut back, 1 base at V and 6 bases at J, with 6 bases in the middle. Per germline, CDR1 SGHTA and CDR2 FQGNSA. The CDR3 loop spans 12 amino acids. CDR3 in DNA: TGTGCCAGCAGCTTAGTAGCCTCTGAAGCTTTCTTT. This translates into CASSLVASEAFF. The entire variable domain, with the rest obtained from reference TRBV7-2 and TRBJ1-1, is as follows: GAGVSQSPSNKVTEKGKDVELRCDPISGHTALYWYRQSLGQGLEFLIYFQGNSAPDKSGLPSDRFSAERTGGSVSTLTIQRTQQEDSAVYLCASSLVASEAFFGQGTRLTVV.

The V call is TRBV6-6, the J call TRBJ1-5; D not certain. The CDR3 is 15 residues long. Germline V lookup: CDR1 MNHNY, CDR2 SVGAGI (reference sequence). The ends were cut back, 2 bases at V and 1 base at J, with 9 bases in the middle. The CDR3 DNA reads as TGTGCCAGCAGTTACCTGGAGGGAAGCAATCAGCCCCAGCATTTT. Its protein is CASSYLEGSNQPQHF.

This chain joins TRBV4-1 and TRBJ1-1; D may be TRBD1 (6 bases). The CDR3 covers 16 residues. Germline V gene data show CDR1 as MGHRA and CDR2 as YSYEKL. Trimming removed 0 bases at V and 0 bases at J, with 11 bases between. CDR3 nucleotides: TGCGCCAGCAGCCAAGATCGAGGACAGATGAACACTGAAGCTTTCTTT. It is translated as CASSQDRGQMNTEAFF.

Worth noting for this clone: The sample contains more than one DNA sequence encoding this CDR3. The chain employs TRBV10-3 and TRBJ2-7; D might be TRBD1 (5 bases). Trimming removed 3 bases at V and 3 bases at J, with 9 bases between. Per the germline V gene, CDR1 is ENHRY and CDR2 is SYGVKD. This CDR3 contains 13 residues. The CDR3 bases are TGTGCCATCAGTGAAGGGCAGGGCTACGAGCAGTACTTC. Protein product: CAISEGQGYEQYF.

The rearrangement joins TRBV12-2 to TRBJ1-1. TRBV12-2 constitutes a pseudogene. The CDR3 runs 11 residues. The DNA for the CDR3 is TGTGCAAGTCGCCCTACGTCCGAAGCTTTCTTT. It translates to CASRPTSEAFF.

This clone turned up a few times. The rearrangement uses TRBV7-7 and TRBJ1-3; D not certain. Trimming left V 6 bases short and J 4 bases short, with 10 bases between. The CDR3 is made up of 13 amino acids. Looked up from germline, CDR1 is SSHAT and CDR2 is FNYEAQ (reference sequence). CDR3 DNA: TGTGCCAGCAGTCCTAATGTGGGAAACACCATATATTTT. Amino acids: CASSPNVGNTIYF.

This clone was seen only once. The chain links TRBV5-5 to TRBJ2-7; D is unresolved. With 2 bases removed from V and 3 bases from J, the gap between germline ends came to 12 bases. This CDR3 has 14 amino acids. The germline V gene encodes CDR1 SGHKS and CDR2 YYEKEE (reference sequence). CDR3: CASSFFHSNYEQYF. The CDR3 nucleotides read TGTGCCAGCAGCTTCTTCCATTCTAACTACGAGCAGTACTTC.

This clone was recorded only once. V usage is TRBV25-1 and J usage is TRBJ1-6; 8 bases line up with TRBD1. After removal of 6 bases from V and 8 bases from J, the junction contained 3 bases not matched to a gene. The CDR3 runs to 13 residues. Germline V gene sequence: CDR1 MGHDK, CDR2 SYGVNS. CDR3 nucleotides: TGTGCCAGCAGGGACAGGGTTGATTCACCCCTCCACTTT. Protein product: CASRDRVDSPLHF.

This clone has only a few counts. The V call is TRBV19, the J call TRBJ1-1; possible D gene TRBD1, 6 bases. V was pared by 3 bases and J by 2 bases, with 13 bases between. Germline values: CDR1 LNHDA, CDR2 SQIVND (reference sequence). This CDR3 has 15 amino acids. The CDR3 region has the DNA TGTGCCAGTAGTATTGGGGGCTCTCGTAACACTGAAGCTTTCTTT. Protein product: CASSIGGSRNTEAFF.

This chain joins TRBV7-9 and TRBJ2-1; 10 bases map to TRBD1. V trimming: 5 bases; J trimming: 1 base; junction bases outside the gene matches: 5. The CDR3 spans 16 residues. CDR1 is SEHNR, CDR2 FQNEAQ, per germline (reference sequence). The CDR3 coding sequence is TGTGCCAGCAGCGGACCGGGACAGGGGTCCTACAATGAGCAGTTCTTC. It encodes CASSGPGQGSYNEQFF.

This rearrangement joins TRBV7-2 to TRBJ2-1, with no clear D. The V end lost 0 bases, the J end lost 9 bases, and 6 bases lay between the germline ends. From germline, CDR1 is SGHTA and CDR2 FQGNSA. The CDR3 is made up of 12 amino acids. The CDR3 spells CASSLAKSEQFF. DNA of the CDR3: TGTGCCAGCAGCTTAGCGAAGAGTGAGCAGTTCTTC.

The rearrangement joins TRBV5-4 to TRBJ2-1; 9 bases match TRBD2. CDR1 SGHNT and CDR2 YYREEE come from the germline V gene (reference sequence). The CDR3 has 14 amino acids. The V and J ends lost 1 base and 5 bases, in that order; junction bases with no gene match: 1. The CDR3 loop reads CASSLRLADNEQFF. DNA for the CDR3: TGTGCCAGCAGCTTGAGACTAGCGGACAATGAGCAGTTCTTC.

This clone was detected a few times. This chain joins TRBV5-4 and TRBJ2-6, with a weak D call TRBD2 (5 bases). Germline lookup yields CDR1 SGHNT and CDR2 YYREEE (reference sequence). This CDR3 is built from 15 residues. The V end was cut by 0 bases, the J end by 1 base, with 5 bases between. This chain's CDR3 is CASSLGGSGANVLTF. As DNA, the CDR3 is TGTGCCAGCAGCTTGGGAGGGTCTGGGGCCAACGTCCTGACTTTC. The full variable domain, rest sourced from reference TRBV5-4 and TRBJ2-6, is ETGVTQSPTHLIKTRGQQVTLRCSSQSGHNTVSWYQQALGQGPQFIFQYYREEENGRGNFPPRFSGLQFPNYSSELNVNALELDDSALYLCASSLGGSGANVLTFGAGSRLTVL.

V gene TRBV7-3 combines with J gene TRBJ1-1; 7 bases line up with TRBD1. The V gene's germline CDR1 is SGHTA and CDR2 FQGTGA. Trimming took 5 bases from V and 10 from J; bases not matched to a gene: 13. The CDR3 is 14 amino acids. This CDR3 reads CASSPDRGGSGAFF. Here the CDR3 DNA reads TGTGCCAGCAGCCCCGACCGAGGGGGCTCTGGAGCTTTCTTT.

This rearrangement joins TRBV27 to TRBJ2-3; D remains unclear. With 2 bases removed from V and 10 bases from J, the gap between germline ends came to 10 bases. This CDR3 contains 12 residues. Germline CDR1 reads MNHEY; CDR2 reads SMNVEV (reference sequence). The CDR3 nucleotides are TGTGCCAGCAGTTTAAACAGAGTAGCGCAGTATTTT. This encodes CASSLNRVAQYF.

The V call is TRBV4-3, the J call TRBJ1-2, with TRBD1 as a possible D gene (5 bases). The V end lost 0 bases, the J end lost 4 bases, and 9 bases lay between the germline ends. The germline gives CDR1 LGHNA, CDR2 YSLEER. This CDR3 spans 14 amino acids. The CDR3 DNA is TGCGCCAGCAGCCAAGATCGGGGGGTCTATGGCTACACCTTC. Translated: CASSQDRGVYGYTF.